These 19 T cell receptor beta chains were all obtained from the same sample, sequenced in a study of shared clonotypes between healthy human individuals. Method: immunoSEQ multiplex PCR; TCRdb's copy keeps in-frame clones and lacks some. The sample contains more than 2,000,000 clones, more than 80% of which appear only once. Sequenced sample: naive CD4+ T cells from PBMCs. Regarding subset: CD45RA+ positively selected. The origin of the receptors is a man younger than 35 in good health. Some clones in this sample may be carry-over from other donors' samples.

The chain employs TRBV11-2 and TRBJ1-2; D is ambiguous. CDR3 size: 14 residues. The germline V and J ends were trimmed by 0 bases and 3 bases, with 8 bases remaining between them. Germline V lookup: CDR1 SGHAT, CDR2 FQNNGV. CDR3 protein: CASSLDYVDYGYTF. The CDR3, as DNA: TGTGCCAGCAGCTTAGATTATGTTGACTATGGCTACACCTTC.

This clone was observed a single time. The rearrangement links TRBV5-1 to TRBJ2-3, with 10 bases matching TRBD1. CDR1 and CDR2 (germline): SGHRS, YFSETQ. The junction had 19 bases not matched to a gene; V was cut back by 2 bases and J by 4 bases. The CDR3 has 20 amino acids. The CDR3 coding sequence is TGCGCCAGCAGCTTTCCCGCCCCCGACAGGGGGCTCGAGAGGGCAGATACGCAGTATTTT. This codes for CASSFPAPDRGLERADTQYF.

V and J are TRBV27 and TRBJ2-1; 9 bases agree with TRBD1. CDR1 is MNHEY and CDR2 is SMNVEV in the germline V gene (reference sequence). Trimming at V came to 6 bases and at J to 6 bases, leaving 9 bases not matched to a gene. CDR3 length equals 15 residues. CDR3 DNA sequence: TGTGCCAGCAGGCGCCGGGACAGGGTCGGCAATGAGCAGTTCTTC. It encodes CASRRRDRVGNEQFF.

The rearrangement uses TRBV7-3 and TRBJ1-2; the D gene is possibly TRBD1 (5 bases). The CDR3 is 14 amino acids. Trimming stripped 5 bases from V and 4 bases from J, with 14 bases between. The germline V gene encodes CDR1 SGHTA and CDR2 FQGTGA. CDR3 DNA: TGTGCCAGCAGCCCTAACGTGGGGCCCTATGGCTACACCTTC. As protein: CASSPNVGPYGYTF.

The chain joins TRBV28 to TRBJ2-3; TRBD2 is a possible D gene (6 bases). Germline CDR1 MDHEN, CDR2 SYDVKM. V dropped 3 bases and J dropped 2 bases, with 21 bases sitting between them. This CDR3 comprises 18 residues. This CDR3 reads CASSFRLALEAFTDTQYF. DNA for the CDR3: TGTGCCAGCAGTTTCCGGCTAGCGCTCGAAGCTTTCACAGATACGCAGTATTTT.

This chain uses TRBV10-3 with TRBJ1-1; TRBD1 is a possible D gene (6 bases). Deletions cut 8 bases from V and 4 bases from J, with 17 bases between. Looked up from germline, CDR1 is ENHRY and CDR2 is SYGVKD. This CDR3 comprises 14 residues. In DNA, the CDR3 is TGTGCCATCGTTTCAGGGGTTGTTAGCACTGAAGCTTTCTTT. Translated: CAIVSGVVSTEAFF.

This chain joins TRBV29-1 and TRBJ2-3; TRBD1 matches at 10 bases. Germline CDR1 and CDR2: SQVTM and ANQGSEA. This CDR3 spans 14 amino acids. The V gene end was trimmed by 5 bases and the J gene end by 8 bases; junction bases not matched to a gene: 10. CDR3 amino acids: CSVKTGGPAVTQYF. The CDR3 DNA is TGCAGCGTTAAGACAGGGGGCCCCGCGGTTACGCAGTATTTT.

The V gene is TRBV2, the J gene TRBJ2-2; 10 nucleotides align to TRBD1. The CDR3 spans 13 residues. Germline V lookup: CDR1 SNHLY, CDR2 FYNNEI. V trimming: 7 bases; J trimming: 8 bases; junction bases outside the gene matches: 4. Here the CDR3 DNA reads TGTGCCAGCACCCGGGACAGGGGTGGGGAGCTGTTTTTT. Translated, it gives CASTRDRGGELFF.

The rearrangement links TRBV10-2 to TRBJ2-7; D possibly corresponds to TRBD2 (7 bases). CDR3 size: 15 residues. From germline, CDR1 is WSHSY and CDR2 SAAADI. V lost 5 bases, J lost 3 bases, and 17 bases lay in between. CDR3 bases: TGCGCCAGCAGTCAAGGGGGGGTAGCCGGCTACGAGCAGTACTTC. Amino acid sequence: CASSQGGVAGYEQYF.

The CDR3 sequence is CASSGWTSGRAGGVQFF. CDR3 coding DNA: TGTGCCAGCAGCGGATGGACTAGCGGGAGGGCCGGAGGGGTTCAGTTCTTC. The rearrangement links TRBV7-9 to TRBJ2-1; 15 bases line up with TRBD2. The CDR3 sequence is 17 residues long. CDR1 and CDR2 from the germline V gene are SEHNR and FQNEAQ (reference sequence). V lost 5 bases and J lost 13; bases outside the gene matches: 15.

The gene calls are TRBV19 and TRBJ2-1, with 7 bases matching TRBD2. Germline trimming cut 4 bases from V and 10 bases from J; bases unmatched to any gene: 10. Germline CDR1 reads LNHDA; CDR2 reads SQIVND (reference sequence). This CDR3 is 14 amino acids long. CDR3 in amino acids: CASSKTAPGLEQFF. Written as DNA, the CDR3 is TGTGCCAGTAGTAAGACAGCACCGGGACTAGAGCAGTTCTTC.

The chain links TRBV19 to TRBJ1-5; D ambiguous. This CDR3 has 15 residues. Germline V gene data show CDR1 as LNHDA and CDR2 as SQIVND (reference sequence). Trimming left V 2 bases short and J 0 bases short, with 8 bases between. The CDR3 coding sequence is TGTGCCAGTAGTATACGGCAGCATAGCAATCAGCCCCAGCATTTT. As protein: CASSIRQHSNQPQHF.

The genes are TRBV2 and TRBJ2-1, with 10 bases fitting TRBD2. CDR3 length: 16 amino acids. With V trimmed by 7 bases and J by 7 bases, 13 bases remained unmatched. CDR1 and CDR2 (germline): SNHLY, FYNNEI. The DNA for the CDR3 is TGTGCCAGCAACCGATTACTAGCGGGGCCCCAAAATGAGCAGTTCTTC. Its protein product is CASNRLLAGPQNEQFF. The full variable domain, with the rest looked up from reference TRBV2 and TRBJ2-1, is EPEVTQTPSHQVTQMGQEVILRCVPISNHLYFYWYRQILGQKVEFLVSFYNNEISEKSEIFDDQFSVERPDGSNFTLKIRSTKLEDSAMYFCASNRLLAGPQNEQFFGPGTRLTVL.

The rearrangement joins TRBV14 to TRBJ2-7, with TRBD2 identical over 9 bases. CDR3 length equals 17 residues. V gave up 5 bases and J gave up 2 bases; unmatched junction bases: 13. Germline V CDR1 and CDR2: SGHDN, FVKESK. The CDR3: CASSEQGGTSLTYEQYF. CDR3 sequence (DNA): TGTGCCAGCAGCGAACAAGGAGGGACTAGCCTTACCTACGAGCAGTACTTC.

Note on this clone: Other nucleotide sequences from this sample produce the same CDR3. The rearrangement links TRBV28 to TRBJ2-7; 10 positions match TRBD1. Germline V lookup: CDR1 MDHEN, CDR2 SYDVKM. This CDR3 spans 14 amino acids. The V gene end was trimmed by 6 bases and the J gene end by 1 base; junction bases not matched to a gene: 3. CDR3 region: CASRRQGASYEQYF. Written as DNA, the CDR3 is TGTGCCAGCAGGAGACAGGGGGCATCCTACGAGCAGTACTTC.

Comments on this clone: Relative to the germline gene, one junction end is altered; a read error may explain this. Other DNA sequences within the sample encode an identical CDR3. The J gene is TRBJ2-1, the V gene TRBV4-2; TRBD2 agrees at 9 bases. The germline gives CDR1 LGHNA, CDR2 YNFKEQ. The CDR3 contains 19 residues. The CDR3 DNA reads TGTGCCAGCAGCCCGAGCCTCCGTGATAGCGGGAGTCCCTACAATGAACAGTTCTTC. As protein: CASSPSLRDSGSPYNEQFF.

This clone was observed a single time. The rearrangement uses TRBV7-8 and TRBJ2-7; possibly TRBD2 for D (6 bases). CDR1 is SGHVS, CDR2 FQNEAQ, per germline. The germline V and J ends were trimmed by 2 bases and 4 bases, with 9 bases remaining between them. The CDR3 covers 13 residues. The CDR3 loop is CASSLWDSYEQYF. DNA for the CDR3: TGTGCCAGCAGCTTATGGGACTCTTACGAGCAGTACTTC.

The chain carries TRBV27 and TRBJ2-3, with 16 bases lining up with TRBD2. Germline lookup yields CDR1 MNHEY and CDR2 SMNVEV (reference sequence). The CDR3 loop spans 18 amino acids. Losses at the gene ends were 5 bases for V and 6 bases for J; bases not matched to a gene: 11. The CDR3 loop reads CASSPRGLAGGHGDTQYF. The CDR3 region has the DNA TGTGCCAGCAGTCCCCGGGGACTAGCGGGAGGGCACGGCGATACGCAGTATTTT.

This clone has a handful of counts. V is TRBV7-9 and J is TRBJ2-7, with TRBD2 matching over 9 bases. Germline loops: CDR1 SEHNR, CDR2 FQNEAQ (reference sequence). CDR3 length equals 13 residues. The DNA for the CDR3 is TGTGCAACGGGAGCTAGCGGGACCTACGAGCAGTACTTC. Translating gives CATGASGTYEQYF.